This is a list of T cell receptor beta chains from one sample in a study of T-cell memory formation after mild COVID-19. Each CDR3 protein is one row after TCRdb ran MiXCR on the 5' RACE reads. The data contain a few hundred thousand distinct CDR3 sequences, over 15% of them singletons. The source material was PBMCs or a T cell subset sorted from them (not recorded which). The receptors were sampled from a man between 18 and 35 years old who had mild COVID-19 (a few samples of this study predate the infection). Cell type and time point are not known. Both conserved end residues are part of each CDR3. The D gene is left open where the match is weak. The size of a clone is reported for some rows only, either as once, few or many, or as a class for expanded clones.

J gene: TRBJ2-3
V gene: TRBV4-2
D gene: TRBD2
clone size: many
CDR3 protein: CASSQRSGVPDTQYF
CDR3 DNA: TGTGCCAGCAGCCAAAGGAGCGGGGTCCCTGATACGCAGTATTTT

J gene: TRBJ1-1
V gene: TRBV12-5
D gene: .
clone size: .
CDR3 protein: CASGLLGGEAEAFF
CDR3 DNA: TGTGCTAGTGGTTTGCTCGGGGGGGAGGCTGAAGCTTTCTTT

J gene: TRBJ2-5
V gene: TRBV29-1
D gene: .
clone size: few
CDR3 protein: CSVDGKLQETQYF
CDR3 DNA: TGCAGCGTTGACGGGAAGTTACAAGAGACCCAGTACTTC

J gene: TRBJ2-1
V gene: TRBV18
D gene: TRBD2
clone size: .
CDR3 protein: CASSLAGGVYNEQFF
CDR3 DNA: TGTGCCAGCTCACTAGCGGGGGGTGTGTACAATGAGCAGTTCTTC

J gene: TRBJ1-5
V gene: TRBV3-1
D gene: .
clone size: few
CDR3 protein: CASSQGEVWQPQHF
CDR3 DNA: TGTGCCAGCAGCCAAGGGGAGGTCTGGCAGCCCCAGCATTTT

J gene: TRBJ2-3
V gene: TRBV6-1
D gene: .
clone size: .
CDR3 protein: CASSLYRAGTQYF
CDR3 DNA: TGTGCCAGCAGTCTGTACCGAGCGGGTACGCAGTATTTT

J gene: TRBJ1-5
V gene: TRBV27
D gene: .
clone size: .
CDR3 protein: CASSWGSGPNQPQHF
CDR3 DNA: TGTGCCAGCAGTTGGGGCAGCGGGCCCAATCAGCCCCAGCATTTT

J gene: TRBJ1-2
V gene: TRBV4-3
D gene: .
clone size: .
CDR3 protein: CASSQDYMVYGYTF
CDR3 DNA: TGCGCCAGCAGCCAAGATTACATGGTTTATGGCTACACCTTC

J gene: TRBJ1-4
V gene: TRBV29-1
D gene: .
clone size: few
CDR3 protein: CSVRSNSDNEKLFF
CDR3 DNA: TGCAGCGTTCGGTCAAATAGCGATAATGAAAAACTGTTTTTT

J gene: TRBJ1-2
V gene: TRBV5-1
D gene: .
clone size: few
CDR3 protein: CASSNDGLLDYTF
CDR3 DNA: TGCGCCAGCAGTAACGACGGACTCCTCGACTACACCTTC

J gene: TRBJ1-5
V gene: TRBV27
D gene: .
clone size: .
CDR3 protein: CASRPFSTGIQPQHF
CDR3 DNA: TGTGCCAGCAGACCCTTCAGTACAGGGATTCAGCCCCAGCATTTT

J gene: TRBJ2-3
V gene: TRBV20-1
D gene: TRBD2
clone size: many
CDR3 protein: CSARLGGGTDTQYF
CDR3 DNA: TGCAGTGCTAGATTGGGGGGGGGCACAGATACGCAGTATTTT

J gene: TRBJ2-7
V gene: TRBV19
D gene: .
clone size: .
CDR3 protein: CASSPWDTSYEQYF
CDR3 DNA: TGTGCCAGTAGTCCTTGGGACACATCCTACGAGCAGTACTTC

J gene: TRBJ2-1
V gene: TRBV5-6
D gene: .
clone size: .
CDR3 protein: CASRYLNGVRGEQFF
CDR3 DNA: TGTGCCAGCAGATACCTGAATGGGGTTCGGGGTGAGCAGTTCTTC

J gene: TRBJ1-2
V gene: TRBV9
D gene: .
clone size: few
CDR3 protein: CASSVRRDGYTF
CDR3 DNA: TGTGCCAGCAGCGTGAGGAGGGATGGCTACACCTTC